The sequence of this T cell receptor (beta chain) was determined in a study of T cell changes during pregnancy in multiple sclerosis. The CDR3 totals 15 residues. Germline V lookup: CDR1 SEHNR, CDR2 FQNEAQ (reference sequence). The V gene end was trimmed by 4 bases and the J gene end by 5 bases; junction bases not matched to a gene: 6. Repertoires were generated with immunoSEQ multiplex PCR, while TCRdb's copy carries only in-frame clones and drops some. The table has around 56,000 clones, 90% to 95% seen once. The gene calls are TRBV7-9 and TRBJ2-3; 10 bases are a match to TRBD2. The sequencing here drew on CD4+ T cells from peripheral blood mononuclear cells, taken in the first trimester of pregnancy. The TCR originated in a female donor with multiple sclerosis, enrolled in a pregnancy study. The CDR3 region has the DNA TGTGCCAGCAGCTCTATAGCGGGGGGAGGAGATACGCAGTATTTT. Residues: CASSSIAGGGDTQYF.